The clone carrying this TCR beta chain was observed many times. Its antigen is not identified. This sample was taken from a study of metastatic and nonmetastatic thyroid tumors. The wider study: Peripheral blood and tumor or nodule samples from malignant and benign thyroid patients were compared. The study's findings and limits: Benign nodules were reported to have significantly lower TCR beta diversity than malignant thyroid tumors, in blood and tumor.

In the study's own analysis: Clinicopathological groups supplied CDR3 differences that were used to build a distant-metastasis classifier for papillary thyroid cancer. TCRdb re-analyzed the PCR reads using MiXCR. In this record, the V and J calls reflect TCRdb's handling and not the investigators' own analysis. The table shows over 20,000 clones, with 10% to 15% occurring only once. The CDR3 spans 14 residues. Germline trimming cut 6 bases from V and 8 bases from J; bases unmatched to any gene: 7. Germline assignment: CDR1 KGHSH and CDR2 LQKENI. There were no patients who had received any treatment before thyroid surgery.

Sequencing was carried out using blood. The rearrangement uses TRBV18 and TRBJ2-1, with TRBD2 matching 10 bases. The receptor was derived from a female donor with papillary thyroid cancer or a benign thyroid nodule (not recorded which). Some clones in this sample may be carry-over from other donors' samples. The CDR3 protein is CASSKAGGLDEQFF. CDR3 DNA: TGTGCCAGCTCGAAAGCGGGGGGGCTCGATGAGCAGTTCTTC.